This TCR beta chain was obtained from a study of cytomegalovirus exposure and HLA in healthy donors. General observations from the study: What was likely a sequencing artifact was a cluster of highly shared sequence variants. Some TCR beta chains (roughly 160 of them) were listed as cytomegalovirus-associated. In a later analysis, parvovirus B19, influenza, CMV and Epstein-Barr virus appeared linked to several top co-occurrence clusters.

As to this clone: Antigen specificity is unknown.

60 Vbeta and 13 Jbeta primers were used in PCR. This table comes from immunoSEQ multiplex PCR, and its TCRdb copy is limited to in-frame clones, with some not included. The sample yields 50,000 to 75,000 clones, around 83% seen once. The receptor was derived from a human donor in good health. The material sequenced was PBMCs.

CDR3 sequence reads: CASSPSHTSGVGSYNEQFF. CDR3 nucleotide sequence: TGTGCCAGCTCACCGTCCCATACTAGCGGGGTTGGCTCCTACAATGAGCAGTTCTTC. The chain uses TRBV18 and TRBJ2-1, with 10 positions matching TRBD2. Germline V gene sequence: CDR1 KGHSH, CDR2 LQKENI. CDR3 length: 19 amino acids. J was trimmed by 0 bases and V by 3 bases; bases with no gene match: 11. Complete variable domain (other parts from reference TRBV18 and TRBJ2-1): NAGVMQNPRHLVRRRGQEARLRCSPMKGHSHVYWYRQLPEEGLKFMVYLQKENIIDESGMPKERFSAEFPKEGPSILRIQQVVRGDSAAYFCASSPSHTSGVGSYNEQFFGPGTRLTVL.